This record looks at one TCR beta chain sequence and its context. Seattle cases were enrolled at active infection and followed longitudinally. This sample was taken from a study of blood T cell repertoires in COVID-19. Study-wide context: Samples of COVID-19 (acute and convalescent) were obtained from the United States, Italy and Spain. T cells, B-cell-depleted T cells, or PBMCs supplied cDNA or gDNA.

Per germline, CDR1 SGDLS and CDR2 YYNGEE. The CDR3 is made up of 21 amino acids. Germline trimming cut 2 bases from V and 6 bases from J; bases unmatched to any gene: 18. Sequencing used immunoSEQ multiplex PCR; TCRdb keeps in-frame clones, though not all of them. The sample shows 35,000 to 45,000 clones, approximately 90% of them seen only once. This TCR was sampled from a man aged 50 or older with COVID-19, enrolled during active disease. V gene TRBV9 combines with J gene TRBJ2-3; TRBD2 matches 16 bases. Sequenced: peripheral blood. DNA of the CDR3: TGTGCCAGCAGCGTCAGAACCGGGACTAGCGGGAGGGCCGCGTTTTTGGATACGCAGTATTTT. Translating gives CASSVRTGTSGRAAFLDTQYF.